Sequencing of this TCR beta chain was carried out in a study of control samples from healthy donors and cancer patients. The data were produced by immunoSEQ multiplex PCR, yet TCRdb's version contains in-frame clones alone and is incomplete. Of fewer than 85,000 clones listed, roughly 89% are singletons. Turning to this clone: A read error may account for a junction end that differs from germline.

This CDR3 is 15 amino acids long. CDR1 is LGHDT and CDR2 is YNNKEL in the germline V gene (reference sequence). This chain links TRBV3-1 (or the pseudogene TRBV3-2) with TRBJ1-1; no reliable D call. The material sequenced was blood. The origin of this receptor is a man aged 25 to 40 in good health. This chain's CDR3 is CASSQRAAKLFEAFF. Here the CDR3 DNA reads TGTGCCAGTAGCCAGAGGGCTGCAAAGCTCTTTGAAGCTTTCTTT.